Many counts were recorded for the clone carrying this T cell receptor (beta chain). This entry is derived from a study of T-cell reconstitution after alpha-beta-depleted transplantation in children. The TCRbeta library incorporated unique molecular identifiers. TCRdb ran MiXCR on the PCR reads and lists one entry per CDR3 protein. The sample records around 420,000 distinct CDR3 sequences, around 16% being singletons. The CDR3 covers 12 residues. The V gene's germline CDR1 is MGHDK and CDR2 SYGVNS. Between the trimmed V and J ends, which lost 3 bases and 8 bases, there was a span of 11 bases. The chain joins TRBV25-1 to TRBJ2-7; D ambiguous. Here the sequenced sample was PBMCs, mostly from graft donor cells, taken 360 days after TCRalphabeta/CD19-depleted stem cell transplant. This clonotype was sampled from a boy under three years old who had a stem cell transplant for Wiskott-Aldrich syndrome, so the T cells may come from the graft donor. The CDR3 sequence: CASSDLTPKQYF. The CDR3 DNA reads as TGTGCCAGCAGTGACCTAACCCCTAAGCAGTACTTC.